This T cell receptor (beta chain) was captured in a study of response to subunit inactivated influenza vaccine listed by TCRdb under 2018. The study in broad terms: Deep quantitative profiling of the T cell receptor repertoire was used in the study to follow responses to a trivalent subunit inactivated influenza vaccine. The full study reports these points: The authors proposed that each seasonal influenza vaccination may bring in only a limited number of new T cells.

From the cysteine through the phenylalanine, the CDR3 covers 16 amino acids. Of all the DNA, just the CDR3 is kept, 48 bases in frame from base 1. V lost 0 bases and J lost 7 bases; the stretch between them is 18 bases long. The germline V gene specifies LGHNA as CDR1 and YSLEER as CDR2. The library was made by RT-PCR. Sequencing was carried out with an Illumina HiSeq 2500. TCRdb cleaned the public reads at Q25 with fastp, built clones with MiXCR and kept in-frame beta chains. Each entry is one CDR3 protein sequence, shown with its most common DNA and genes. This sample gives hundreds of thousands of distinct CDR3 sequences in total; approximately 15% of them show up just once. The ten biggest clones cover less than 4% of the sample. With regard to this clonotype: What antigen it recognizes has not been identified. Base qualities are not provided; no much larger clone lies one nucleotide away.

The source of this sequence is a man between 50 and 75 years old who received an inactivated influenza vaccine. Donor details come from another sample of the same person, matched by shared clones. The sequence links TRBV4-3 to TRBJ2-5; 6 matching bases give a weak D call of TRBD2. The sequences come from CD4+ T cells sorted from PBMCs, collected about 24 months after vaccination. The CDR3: CASSQDTSGRGATQYF. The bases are TGCGCCAGCAGCCAAGATACGAGCGGGCGAGGCGCGACCCAGTACTTC.